These 18 T cell receptor beta chains share one sample of origin, sequenced in a study of blood T cell repertoires in COVID-19. Sequenced by immunoSEQ multiplex PCR; TCRdb stores in-frame clones only, minus some. The sample lists 250,000 to 350,000 clones, roughly 90% occurring once. The specimen sequenced was PBMCs or T cells enriched from blood (not recorded which). Receptors were obtained from a woman aged 18-30 years with acute COVID-19.

The chain combines TRBV30 with TRBJ2-1; 13 nucleotides align to TRBD2. Per germline, CDR1 GTSNPN and CDR2 SVGIG (reference sequence). This CDR3 is built from 15 residues. The junction had 4 bases not matched to a gene; V was cut back by 0 bases and J by 8 bases. The CDR3 region is CAWSVGLAGVDEQFF. CDR3 DNA: TGTGCCTGGAGTGTAGGACTAGCGGGAGTCGATGAGCAGTTCTTC.

Comment on this clone: The same CDR3 is also encoded by other DNA sequences in this sample. The rearrangement uses TRBV30 and TRBJ1-5; TRBD1 might be the D (6 bases). This CDR3 is 13 amino acids long. V shed 2 bases and J shed 2 bases, with 7 bases lying between them. CDR1 GTSNPN and CDR2 SVGIG come from the germline V gene (reference sequence). The CDR3: CAWSRQGNQPQHF. In DNA, the CDR3 is TGTGCCTGGAGTCGACAGGGCAATCAGCCCCAGCATTTT.

The chain couples TRBV2 to TRBJ2-7; 13 bases match TRBD2. Germline trimming cut 0 bases from V and 7 bases from J; bases unmatched to any gene: 15. Germline CDR1 SNHLY, CDR2 FYNNEI. CDR3 size: 19 residues. CDR3 residues: CASSEASGLGLAGASEQYF. DNA of the CDR3: TGTGCCAGCAGTGAAGCTTCGGGACTAGGACTAGCGGGAGCGAGTGAGCAGTACTTC.

The chain employs TRBV2 and TRBJ2-3, with D unclear. V lost 0 bases, J lost 1 base, and 8 bases lay in between. The V gene's germline CDR1 is SNHLY and CDR2 FYNNEI. This CDR3 spans 15 amino acids. The CDR3 spells CASSEAPRGTDTQYF. CDR3 in DNA: TGTGCCAGCAGTGAAGCCCCACGGGGCACAGATACGCAGTATTTT.

The chain joins TRBV7-9 to TRBJ1-3; D is perhaps TRBD1 (6 bases). The germline CDR1 and CDR2 sequences are SEHNR and FQNEAQ (reference sequence). This CDR3 is built from 15 residues. Trimming took off 7 bases at V and 4 bases at J, with 17 bases between the two ends. The CDR3 DNA reads TGTGCCAGCACCTTCCTTGGGGGCCGGGGAAACACCATATATTTT. Encoded protein: CASTFLGGRGNTIYF.

This chain connects TRBV28 to TRBJ1-6, with no clear D. V was clipped by 5 bases and J by 0 bases, with 8 bases between them. The CDR3 runs to 15 residues. Germline V gives CDR1 MDHEN, CDR2 SYDVKM. Written as DNA, the CDR3 is TGTGCCAGCAGTGACCCTAGCTCCTATAATTCACCCCTCCACTTT. Amino acid sequence: CASSDPSSYNSPLHF.

The sample holds a few counts of this clone. The V and J genes are TRBV2 and TRBJ1-1, with TRBD1 as a possible D gene (6 bases). The germline V gene encodes CDR1 SNHLY and CDR2 FYNNEI. Trimming stripped 1 base from V and 3 bases from J, with 12 bases between. The CDR3 is made up of 15 amino acids. DNA of the CDR3: TGTGCCAGCAGTGAAGGGCAGGGGCCTTACACTGAAGCTTTCTTT. Protein: CASSEGQGPYTEAFF. Looking up the rest from reference TRBV2 and TRBJ1-1 gives the full variable domain: EPEVTQTPSHQVTQMGQEVILRCVPISNHLYFYWYRQILGQKVEFLVSFYNNEISEKSEIFDDQFSVERPDGSNFTLKIRSTKLEDSAMYFCASSEGQGPYTEAFFGQGTRLTVV.

The rearrangement joins TRBV5-1 to TRBJ2-5; 10 bases are shared with TRBD2. Germline V gene sequence: CDR1 SGHRS, CDR2 YFSETQ. Losses at the gene ends were 3 bases for V and 5 bases for J; bases not matched to a gene: 7. This CDR3 spans 15 amino acids. CDR3 amino acids: CASSWALAGPETQYF. CDR3 DNA sequence: TGCGCCAGCAGCTGGGCACTAGCGGGACCGGAGACCCAGTACTTC.

The rearrangement uses TRBV28 and TRBJ2-2; 9 bases align to TRBD2. Germline-derived CDR1 and CDR2 are MDHEN and SYDVKM. The J segment lost 3 bases and the V segment lost 0 bases, leaving 2 bases of the junction unmatched. The CDR3 covers 16 residues. The CDR3 DNA is TGTGCCAGCAGTTTATGGACTAGCGGTGACACCGGGGAGCTGTTTTTT. It yields the protein CASSLWTSGDTGELFF.

This chain links TRBV7-2 with TRBJ2-3; D not certain. Trimming removed 8 bases from V and 6 bases from J, with 12 bases in between. Germline V gene data show CDR1 as SGHTA and CDR2 as FQGNSA. The CDR3 covers 12 residues. The CDR3 bases are TGTGCCAGCGCCCGATCCGGGGATACGCAGTATTTT. It encodes CASARSGDTQYF.

The rearrangement uses TRBV2 and TRBJ1-1; D may be TRBD1 (6 bases). V dropped 6 bases and J dropped 4 bases, with 12 bases sitting between them. The germline V gene encodes CDR1 SNHLY and CDR2 FYNNEI. This CDR3 contains 13 residues. The CDR3: CASRDSFGTEAFF. The CDR3 DNA sequence: TGTGCCAGCAGGGACAGCTTCGGCACTGAAGCTTTCTTT.

V usage is TRBV7-9 and J usage is TRBJ1-1; 8 nucleotides align to TRBD1. With 6 bases clipped from V and 5 bases from J, the junction kept 5 bases outside the gene matches. The CDR3 is 13 residues long. Germline CDR1 SEHNR, CDR2 FQNEAQ (reference sequence). CDR3 region: CASSPQGGTEAFF. Here the CDR3 DNA reads TGTGCCAGCAGTCCACAGGGGGGTACTGAAGCTTTCTTT.

V is TRBV27 and J is TRBJ1-1; D call uncertain. This CDR3 has 14 residues. V was clipped by 1 base and J by 0 bases, with 6 bases between them. Per the germline V gene, CDR1 is MNHEY and CDR2 is SMNVEV (reference sequence). Written as DNA, the CDR3 is TGTGCCAGCAGTTTATTCGGGGTGAACACTGAAGCTTTCTTT. The encoded protein is CASSLFGVNTEAFF.

The chain has TRBV6-5 and TRBJ1-2; D is possibly TRBD1 (6 bases). Per the germline V gene, CDR1 is MNHEY and CDR2 is SVGAGI. The CDR3 covers 12 residues. The ends were cut back, 5 bases at V and 8 bases at J, with 12 bases in the middle. The DNA for the CDR3 is TGTGCCAGCAGTACGCAGGGGAACGGCTACACCTTC. It translates to CASSTQGNGYTF.

The genes are TRBV18 and TRBJ1-2; D remains unclear. In germline, CDR1 is KGHSH, CDR2 LQKENI. This CDR3 region has 13 residues. V lost 3 bases and J 8 bases, leaving 13 bases between the germline ends. The CDR3 region is CASSPTIEEGYTF. CDR3 DNA sequence: TGTGCCAGCTCACCTACCATAGAGGAGGGCTACACCTTC.

This chain connects TRBV28 to TRBJ2-7; 8 bases are shared with TRBD1. CDR3 length: 14 amino acids. Trimming removed 6 bases from V and 0 bases from J; junction bases left unmatched: 4. Germline CDR1 and CDR2: MDHEN and SYDVKM. The CDR3 region has the DNA TGTGCCAGCAGCTCAGGGGGCCTCTCCTACGAGCAGTACTTC. Translating gives CASSSGGLSYEQYF.

CDR3 in amino acids: CASSQDPSRIAFF. For the CDR3, the DNA is TGTGCCAGCAGCCAAGATCCTAGTAGGATAGCTTTCTTT. The chain uses TRBV3-1 (or the pseudogene TRBV3-2) and TRBJ1-1; unclear D gene. This CDR3 has 13 residues. Germline V gives CDR1 LGHDT, CDR2 YNNKEL (reference sequence). Trimming shortened V by 0 bases and J by 10 bases, and 12 bases separated the two germline ends.

The rearrangement joins TRBV9 to TRBJ1-4; possible D gene TRBD1, 6 bases. CDR3 size: 15 residues. Germline lookup yields CDR1 SGDLS and CDR2 YYNGEE. With 3 bases removed from V and 1 base from J, the gap between germline ends came to 10 bases. The CDR3 DNA is TGTGCCAGCAGCGGGGGGACACAAACTAATGAAAAACTGTTTTTT. Amino acids: CASSGGTQTNEKLFF. Combining the CDR3 with reference TRBV9 and TRBJ1-4 gives the whole variable domain DSGVTQTPKHLITATGQRVTLRCSPRSGDLSVYWYQQSLDQGLQFLIQYYNGEERAKGNILERFSAQQFPDLHSELNLSSLELGDSALYFCASSGGTQTNEKLFFGSGTQLSVL.